These T cell receptor beta chains were read from a single sample in a study of cytomegalovirus exposure and HLA in healthy donors. TCRdb's copy holds only in-frame clones and misses some; the assay was immunoSEQ multiplex PCR. The sample records almost 95,000 clones, roughly 63% being singletons. Sequencing used PBMCs. These receptor sequences come from a man aged 50 to 59 in good health and CMV-seronegative. Both conserved end residues are part of each CDR3. The D gene is left open where the match is weak. A row's size may be missing; if present it is once, few, many or a size class.

abundance,v_gene,d_gene,j_gene,CDR3nt,CDR3aa
few,TRBV5-6,TRBD1,TRBJ1-1,TGTGCCAGCAGCATCGGGGGACAGCACACTGAAGCTTTCTTT,CASSIGGQHTEAFF
once,TRBV2,TRBD1,TRBJ1-2,TGTGCCAGCCGTCGGGACAGGGAACTCTATGGCTACACCTTC,CASRRDRELYGYTF
few,TRBV7-7,TRBD1,TRBJ2-5,TGTGCTAGCAGCCCCTCGACAGGGGTAAAGACCCAGTACTTC,CASSPSTGVKTQYF
many,TRBV10-3,.,TRBJ2-3,TGTGCCATCGCTCTATACCAGGGGAATGGAGATACGCAGTATTTT,CAIALYQGNGDTQYF
.,TRBV6-1,.,TRBJ2-5,TGTGCCAGCAGTTTCCCGGGACCCCGGGAGGAGACCCAGTACTTC,CASSFPGPREETQYF
.,TRBV4-1,TRBD1,TRBJ2-2,TGCGCCAGCAGCCACCTGACAGGGGGTGGTGGGGAGCTGTTTTTT,CASSHLTGGGGELFF
.,TRBV7-2,TRBD2,TRBJ2-2,TGTGCCAGCAGGGGGACTAGCGGGGGGAACACCGGGGAGCTGTTTTTT,CASRGTSGGNTGELFF
few,TRBV27,.,TRBJ2-3,TGTGCCAGCGGGGGGGCCTCTAGCACAGATACGCAGTATTTT,CASGGASSTDTQYF
few,TRBV7-2,.,TRBJ2-1,TGTGCCAGCTCAGGTGCTGGGAGCAGGTCCTACAATGAGCAGTTCTTC,CASSGAGSRSYNEQFF
.,TRBV9,.,TRBJ2-3,TGTGCCAGCAGCAGAACGAGAGATGCAGATACGCAGTATTTT,CASSRTRDADTQYF
.,TRBV7-2,TRBD1,TRBJ2-2,TGTGCCAGCAGCAGGGACAGGGGTTGGGCCGGGGAGCTGTTTTTT,CASSRDRGWAGELFF
.,TRBV7-2,TRBD2,TRBJ2-3,TGTGCCAAAAGCGGGGGGCCCACAGATACGCAGTATTTT,CAKSGGPTDTQYF
.,TRBV5-1,TRBD1,TRBJ2-3,TGCGCCAGCAGCCCGGAGACAGGGTTGCCAGATACGCAGTATTTT,CASSPETGLPDTQYF
.,TRBV6-6,.,TRBJ1-5,TGTGCCAGCAGTTACGGGAGGGGTCAGCCCCAGCATTTT,CASSYGRGQPQHF
.,TRBV30,.,TRBJ1-5,TGTGCCTGGAGTATAGGAGTTAAGGATCAGCCCCAGCATTTT,CAWSIGVKDQPQHF
.,TRBV6-1,.,TRBJ1-1,TGTGCCAGCAAGCGGGGTCTCACTGAAGCTTTCTTT,CASKRGLTEAFF
few,TRBV2,.,TRBJ2-1,TGTGCCAGCAGTAAGACTGGGGGGGGCGCATCCTACAATGAGCAGTTCTTC,CASSKTGGGASYNEQFF
.,TRBV4-2,TRBD2,TRBJ2-3,TGTGCCAGCAGCCGACGGGGGGGCGGGCGCACAGATACGCAGTATTTT,CASSRRGGGRTDTQYF
.,TRBV5-6,.,TRBJ2-3,TGTGCCAGCAGCTTGGAGGACAGAGATACGCAGTATTTT,CASSLEDRDTQYF
.,TRBV28,.,TRBJ2-5,TGTGCCAGCAGTGCCTACATAGGGGGTGTTCAAGAGACCCAGTACTTC,CASSAYIGGVQETQYF
.,TRBV9,TRBD2,TRBJ2-1,TGTGCCAGCAGTATTGGTAGCGGGGGACACCTGCATGAGCAGTTCTTC,CASSIGSGGHLHEQFF
.,TRBV7-9,TRBD2,TRBJ2-2,TGTGCCAGCAGCTGGGATGAGCGGGGCGCGAACACCGGGGAGCTGTTTTTT,CASSWDERGANTGELFF
once,TRBV2,.,TRBJ2-3,TGTGCCAGCAGTGAATCGGCTTGGGCCAGCCCAGATACGCAGTATTTT,CASSESAWASPDTQYF
.,TRBV15,.,TRBJ1-3,TGTGCCACCAGCAGAGTCTCCCGGGGAAACACCATATATTTT,CATSRVSRGNTIYF
.,TRBV29-1,TRBD2,TRBJ2-1,TGCAGCGTTGAACAGGGAGTAGCGGGATGGGGGAATGAGCAGTTCTTC,CSVEQGVAGWGNEQFF
.,TRBV18,TRBD1,TRBJ2-5,TGTGCCAGCTCACCGGGACAGGGGGAGACCCAGTACTTC,CASSPGQGETQYF
.,TRBV7-2,.,TRBJ1-6,TGTGCCAGCAGCTTAGCGATCGGGGGTACCTCACCCCTCCACTTT,CASSLAIGGTSPLHF
.,TRBV19,TRBD1,TRBJ1-5,TGTGCCAGTAACAGGGGACGCCCCGACCTTTATAGCAATCAGCCCCAGCATTTT,CASNRGRPDLYSNQPQHF
few,TRBV6-5,TRBD2,TRBJ2-1,TGTGCCAGCAGGTCCGGGACTACAAACAATGAGCAGTTCTTC,CASRSGTTNNEQFF
once,TRBV6-4,TRBD2,TRBJ2-1,TGTGCCAGCAGTGACCAGGGACTAGGTACGAATGAGCAGTTCTTC,CASSDQGLGTNEQFF
.,TRBV15,.,TRBJ2-6,TGTGCCACCAGCAGAAGGGGTGCCGGGGCCAACGTCCTGACTTTC,CATSRRGAGANVLTF
.,TRBV29-1,TRBD1,TRBJ1-5,TGCAGCGCCGGACAGGGTTCCGGGGGCAATCAGCCCCAGCATTTT,CSAGQGSGGNQPQHF
.,TRBV6-1,.,TRBJ2-7,TGTGCCAGCAGTGAACGATATGGGACAAGGCCCTACGAGCAGTACTTC,CASSERYGTRPYEQYF
.,TRBV18,.,TRBJ1-2,TGTGCCAGCTCAGGGGGGTATGGCTACACCTTC,CASSGGYGYTF
.,TRBV5-1,.,TRBJ2-6,TGCGCCAGCAGCGGCCCGGGGAACTCTGGGGCCAACGTCCTGACTTTC,CASSGPGNSGANVLTF
.,TRBV7-8,.,TRBJ2-3,TGTGCCAGCAGTATCATGCGGGATAGCACAGATACGCAGTATTTT,CASSIMRDSTDTQYF
.,TRBV5-1,TRBD2,TRBJ2-3,TGCGCCAGCAGTCCACTAGCGGGTGCAGATACGCAGTATTTT,CASSPLAGADTQYF
.,TRBV4-3,.,TRBJ1-5,TGCGCCAGCAGCCAAAGCAGGTCCGGCAATCAGCCCCAGCATTTT,CASSQSRSGNQPQHF
.,TRBV19,.,TRBJ1-4,TGTGCCAGTAGTATTTGGGAGACTAATGAAAAACTGTTTTTT,CASSIWETNEKLFF
.,TRBV18,.,TRBJ1-4,TGTGCCAGCTCACCACAGCAAACTAATGAAAAACTGTTTTTT,CASSPQQTNEKLFF
.,TRBV15,.,TRBJ1-1,TGTGCCACCAGCGTTGGGGGGGCGAACACTGAAGCTTTCTTT,CATSVGGANTEAFF
.,TRBV6-5,TRBD1,TRBJ2-5,TGTGCCAGCAGTTACCTCGGGACAGGGGGCGAGACCCAGTACTTC,CASSYLGTGGETQYF
.,TRBV2,.,TRBJ1-1,TGTGCCAGCAGTGAAGGAGGCTTGAACACTGAAGCTTTCTTT,CASSEGGLNTEAFF
.,TRBV4-3,TRBD2,TRBJ2-7,TGCGCCAGCAGCCTGGGGCGTAGCGGGGGGGCGTACGAGCAGTACTTC,CASSLGRSGGAYEQYF
.,TRBV4-3,.,TRBJ1-6,TGCGCCAGCAGCGGCCGGACAGTGGATTCACCCCTCCACTTT,CASSGRTVDSPLHF
few,TRBV9,TRBD1,TRBJ1-3,TGTGCCAGCAGCGACGACAGGGGCTACTCTGGAAACACCATATATTTT,CASSDDRGYSGNTIYF